This T cell receptor (beta chain) was retrieved from a study of response to subunit inactivated influenza vaccine. This clonotype was recorded at least ten times. One entry per CDR3 protein, called by TCRdb with MiXCR from the RT-PCR reads. The profile shows more than 450,000 distinct CDR3 sequences, about 8% of them singletons. The V end was cut by 7 bases, the J end by 6 bases, with 9 bases between. The CDR3 is 11 amino acids. Per germline, CDR1 SGHRS and CDR2 YFSETQ. The specimen was PBMCs from blood, collected less than 30 months after vaccination. The chain has TRBV5-1 and TRBJ2-3; D is uncertain. This receptor was obtained from a man aged 50-75 years who received an inactivated influenza vaccine. The CDR3 here is CASANSDTQYF. The CDR3 DNA is TGCGCCAGCGCCAATTCGGATACGCAGTATTTT.